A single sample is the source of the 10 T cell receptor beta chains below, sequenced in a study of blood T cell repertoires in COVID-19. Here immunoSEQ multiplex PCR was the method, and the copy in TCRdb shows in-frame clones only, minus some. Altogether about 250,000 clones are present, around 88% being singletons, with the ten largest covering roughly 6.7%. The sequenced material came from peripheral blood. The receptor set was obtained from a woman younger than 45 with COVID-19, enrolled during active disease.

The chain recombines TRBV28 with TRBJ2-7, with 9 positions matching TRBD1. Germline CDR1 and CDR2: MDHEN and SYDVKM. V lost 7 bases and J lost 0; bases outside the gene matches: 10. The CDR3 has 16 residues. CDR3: CASNRIGTGTSYEQYF. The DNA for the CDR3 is TGTGCCAGCAATCGGATAGGGACAGGGACCTCCTACGAGCAGTACTTC.

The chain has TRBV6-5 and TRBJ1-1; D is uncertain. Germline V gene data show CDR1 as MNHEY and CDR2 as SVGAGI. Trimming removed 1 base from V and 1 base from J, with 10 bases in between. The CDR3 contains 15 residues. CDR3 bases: TGTGCCAGCAGTTACTTTGGGAGTCCGAACACTGAAGCTTTCTTT. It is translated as CASSYFGSPNTEAFF.

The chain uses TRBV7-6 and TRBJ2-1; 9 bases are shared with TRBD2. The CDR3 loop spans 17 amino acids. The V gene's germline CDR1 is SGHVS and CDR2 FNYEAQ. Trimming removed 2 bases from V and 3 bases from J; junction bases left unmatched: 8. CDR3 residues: CASSLRGRSGSYNEQFF. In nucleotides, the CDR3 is TGTGCCAGCAGCTTAAGGGGTCGTAGCGGGAGCTACAATGAGCAGTTCTTC.

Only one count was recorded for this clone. CDR3 region: CASSLLAGDGQETQYF. CDR3 sequence (DNA): TGTGCCAGCAGCTTACTAGCGGGAGATGGGCAAGAGACCCAGTACTTC. The chain joins TRBV5-4 to TRBJ2-5; 11 nucleotides align to TRBD2. Germline loops: CDR1 SGHNT, CDR2 YYREEE (reference sequence). The CDR3 contains 16 residues. V shed 2 bases, J shed 2 bases, and the junction held 5 bases outside the gene matches.

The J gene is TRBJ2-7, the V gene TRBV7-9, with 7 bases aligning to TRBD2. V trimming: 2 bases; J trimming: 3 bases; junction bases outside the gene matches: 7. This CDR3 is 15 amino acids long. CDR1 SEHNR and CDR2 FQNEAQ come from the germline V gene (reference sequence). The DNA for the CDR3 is TGTGCCAGCAGCTTATCTAGCGGAAACCGCTACGAGCAGTACGTC. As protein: CASSLSSGNRYEQYV.

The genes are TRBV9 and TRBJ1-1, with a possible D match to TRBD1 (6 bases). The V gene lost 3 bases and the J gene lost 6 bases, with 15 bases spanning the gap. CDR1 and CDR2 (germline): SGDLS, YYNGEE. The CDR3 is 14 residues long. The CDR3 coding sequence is TGTGCCAGCAGCGCAGGAGGACAGCGTCCTGAAGCTTTCTTT. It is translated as CASSAGGQRPEAFF.

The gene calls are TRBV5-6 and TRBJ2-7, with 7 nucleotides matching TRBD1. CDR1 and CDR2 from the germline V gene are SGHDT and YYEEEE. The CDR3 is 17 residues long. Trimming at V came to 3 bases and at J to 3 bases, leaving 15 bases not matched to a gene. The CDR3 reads CASSCVILRQGCYEQYF. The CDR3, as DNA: TGTGCCAGCAGCTGTGTTATCCTCCGACAGGGCTGCTACGAGCAGTACTTC.

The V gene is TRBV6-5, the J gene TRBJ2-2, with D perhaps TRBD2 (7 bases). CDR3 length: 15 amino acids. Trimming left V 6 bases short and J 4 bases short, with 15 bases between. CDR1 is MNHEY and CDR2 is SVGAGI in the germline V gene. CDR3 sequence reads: CASRLGGRGTGELFF. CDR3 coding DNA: TGTGCCAGCAGACTAGGGGGGAGGGGCACCGGGGAGCTGTTTTTT.

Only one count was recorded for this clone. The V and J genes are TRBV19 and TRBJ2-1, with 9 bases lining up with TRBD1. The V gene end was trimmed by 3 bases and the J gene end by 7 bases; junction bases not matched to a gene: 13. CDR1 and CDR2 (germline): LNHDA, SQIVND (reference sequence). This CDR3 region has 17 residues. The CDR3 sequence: CASSMPVGQGARNEQFF. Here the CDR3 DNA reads TGTGCCAGTAGTATGCCGGTGGGACAGGGTGCCCGGAATGAGCAGTTCTTC.

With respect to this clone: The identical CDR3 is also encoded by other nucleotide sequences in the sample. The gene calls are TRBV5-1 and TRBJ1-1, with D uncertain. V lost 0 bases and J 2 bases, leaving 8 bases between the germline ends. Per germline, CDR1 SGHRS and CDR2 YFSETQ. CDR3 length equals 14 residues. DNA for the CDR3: TGCGCCAGCAGCTTGGGGAGGGAAAACACTGAAGCTTTCTTT. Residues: CASSLGRENTEAFF.